This TCR beta chain was documented in a study of low-dose radiotherapy and immunotherapy resistance in tumors. Time point given: before trial treatment. With TRAV- and TRBV-specific primers, first-strand cDNA was made, covering the alpha and beta chains. TCRs were put through roughly 20 PCR cycles of amplification with Phusion. A constant-region primer and the V-primer adapter served as the primer pair. One entry per CDR3 protein, called by TCRdb with MiXCR from the reads. In the table there are 30,000 to 50,000 distinct CDR3 sequences, 25% to 40% of which are singletons. The CDR3 is made up of 14 amino acids. The germline CDR1 and CDR2 sequences are SGHTA and FQGNSA. Trimming pared 6 bases from V and 6 bases from J, leaving 18 bases between. This clonotype was observed at least ten times.

Sequencing was performed on PBMCs, taken before treatment. The sequence derives from a male donor with gallbladder cancer. V and J are TRBV7-2 and TRBJ2-7, with D perhaps assigned TRBD1 or TRBD2 (5 bases each). The CDR3: CASRPGRGAGEQYF. In DNA form, the CDR3 reads TGTGCCAGCAGGCCAGGTCGGGGCGCTGGCGAGCAGTACTTC. Full variable domain (missing parts from reference TRBV7-2 and TRBJ2-7): GAGVSQSPSNKVTEKGKDVELRCDPISGHTALYWYRQSLGQGLEFLIYFQGNSAPDKSGLPSDRFSAERTGGSVSTLTIQRTQQEDSAVYLCASRPGRGAGEQYFGPGTRLTVT.